Listed below are T cell receptor beta chains from one sample, sequenced in a study of blood T cell repertoires in COVID-19. The data were produced by immunoSEQ multiplex PCR, yet TCRdb's version contains in-frame clones alone and is incomplete. Found here are approximately 70,000 clones, 82% of them singletons; the top ten hold approximately 13%. The sample consisted of peripheral blood. These receptors all stem from a woman aged 80 or older with acute or convalescent COVID-19. Both conserved end residues are part of each CDR3. D genes are given only for firm matches. Size is omitted from some rows. Given values are once, few, many or a class for expanded clones.

cdr3_nt cdr3_aa d_call j_call clone_size v_call
TGTGCCACCAGTGAACCCACTAGCGGGAGGGCAGATACGCAGTATTTT CATSEPTSGRADTQYF TRBD2 TRBJ2-3 NA TRBV24-1
TGTGCCACCAGAGAGCCCTTGGGACTCCGAGGGGACCAGTACTTC CATREPLGLRGDQYF NA TRBJ2-5 NA TRBV28
TGTGCCAGCAGCAACAGGGGGGCGGGCAATGAGCAGTTCTTC CASSNRGAGNEQFF TRBD1 TRBJ2-1 NA TRBV7-9
TGTGCCAGCAGCGGGGGACTAGCGGGGTGGAATGAGCAGTTCTTC CASSGGLAGWNEQFF TRBD2 TRBJ2-1 NA TRBV6-2/TRBV6-3
TGTGCCACCAGCAGGGCAGGACCCAATGCGGGCAATGAGCAGTTCTTC CATSRAGPNAGNEQFF NA TRBJ2-1 NA TRBV15
TGTGCCAGCAGCTTAGGGTACAGGGCCCCTAACTATGGCTACACCTTC CASSLGYRAPNYGYTF NA TRBJ1-2 NA TRBV7-8
TGTGCCAGCAGCCAAGAGAGGACTAGCGCAATTTACGAGCAGTACTTC CASSQERTSAIYEQYF TRBD2 TRBJ2-7 NA TRBV4-2
TGCGCCAGCAGCCAAAGGCCACAGGGTGCCTACGAGCAGTACTTC CASSQRPQGAYEQYF NA TRBJ2-7 NA TRBV4-3
TGTGCCAGCAGCAAACTAGCGGGAGGGCGCACAGATACGCAGTATTTT CASSKLAGGRTDTQYF TRBD2 TRBJ2-3 NA TRBV7-2
TGTGCCAGCAGGTCCGGGACAGGAAGCAATCAGCCCCAGCATTTT CASRSGTGSNQPQHF TRBD1 TRBJ1-5 many TRBV28
TGTGCCAGCAGCCCAAGGCAGGGGAATGGCTACACCTTC CASSPRQGNGYTF NA TRBJ1-2 NA TRBV2
TGTGCCAGCAGCTTTGAGGGTAGCATGGACTACGAGCAGTACTTC CASSFEGSMDYEQYF NA TRBJ2-7 NA TRBV6-2/TRBV6-3
TGTGCCAGCTCAAGGACAGGAGTCCCTAGCACAGATACGCAGTATTTT CASSRTGVPSTDTQYF TRBD1 TRBJ2-3 NA TRBV2
TGTGCCAGCAGCCCCCCAGGGTTCTACACCGGGGAGCTGTTTTTT CASSPPGFYTGELFF NA TRBJ2-2 NA TRBV6-2/TRBV6-3
TGTGCCAGCAGCCCACAGGGAGAGAATAAAAAAACCTATGGCTACACCTTC CASSPQGENKKTYGYTF NA TRBJ1-2 NA TRBV7-9
TGTGCCATCACGGTTGGGGCGGCGACTGAAGCTTTCTTT CAITVGAATEAFF NA TRBJ1-1 NA TRBV10-3
TGTGCCAGCAGCCAAGAAGAGTGGGACTACTATGGCTACACCTTC CASSQEEWDYYGYTF NA TRBJ1-2 few TRBV4-2
TGCGCCAGCAGCCCCGGCAGGGGATTCGGCTACACCTTC CASSPGRGFGYTF NA TRBJ1-2 few TRBV5-1
TGTGCCTCAACTAGCGGGAATAACAATGAGCAGTTCTTC CASTSGNNNEQFF TRBD2 TRBJ2-1 NA TRBV30
TGTGCCAGCAGTGGGCTACTAAACACCGGGGAGCTGTTTTTT CASSGLLNTGELFF NA TRBJ2-2 NA TRBV6-4
TGTGCCAGCAGCCCGGGACAGAAATTTGGTCAGCCCCAGCATTTT CASSPGQKFGQPQHF TRBD1 TRBJ1-5 NA TRBV6-5
TGTGCCAGCACCCGAACCACAGGGGCGACCTTGAACACTGAAGCTTTCTTT CASTRTTGATLNTEAFF TRBD1 TRBJ1-1 NA TRBV7-9
TGCGCCAGCAGCCAAGAAGTGGGAGGGGGGAGCACAGATACGCAGTATTTT CASSQEVGGGSTDTQYF NA TRBJ2-3 NA TRBV4-3
TGCGCCAGCAGCCAAGAGACAGGGGTCAATTCACCCCTCCACTTT CASSQETGVNSPLHF TRBD1 TRBJ1-6 NA TRBV4-3
TGTGCCATCGGACCCGGACAGCCTAGCACAGATACGCAGTATTTT CAIGPGQPSTDTQYF NA TRBJ2-3 NA TRBV10-3
TGTGCCAGCAGCACAGGACGAGCAGATAATTCACCCCTCCACTTT CASSTGRADNSPLHF NA TRBJ1-6 NA TRBV7-8
TGTGCCACGGAATCCGGGACAGGGGGCGGCGAGCAGTACTTC CATESGTGGGEQYF TRBD1 TRBJ2-7 NA TRBV6-5
TGTGCCAGCAGCCTTGGGGGGACTAGCGCGTACGAGCAGTACTTC CASSLGGTSAYEQYF TRBD2 TRBJ2-7 NA TRBV3-1/TRBV3-2
TGCGCCAGCAGTCAATCCCGGACAGGGTATCGGGACGAGCAGTACTTC CASSQSRTGYRDEQYF TRBD1 TRBJ2-7 NA TRBV23-1
TGTGCCAGCAGCTCGCAAGCGGGAGGCCAAACGGGGCAGTTCTTC CASSSQAGGQTGQFF TRBD2 TRBJ2-1 NA TRBV7-9
TGCGCCAGCAGCCAGAGACAGGGGAACTATGGCTACACCTTC CASSQRQGNYGYTF TRBD1 TRBJ1-2 NA TRBV4-1
TGTGCCAGCTCACTCTACGGGACAGGGGGCGCAGGGGCCTACGAGCAGTACTTC CASSLYGTGGAGAYEQYF TRBD1 TRBJ2-7 NA TRBV18
TGTGCCAGCAGCTTAGGGGGACAAAGCAATCAGCCCCAGCATTTT CASSLGGQSNQPQHF NA TRBJ1-5 NA TRBV7-2
TGCGCCAGCAGCTTGGGGTCTAGCGGTATCCTGGAGACCCAGTACTTC CASSLGSSGILETQYF TRBD2 TRBJ2-5 NA TRBV5-1
TGTGCCAGTAGCCCCAGACAGGTGAATTCAGATACGCAGTATTTT CASSPRQVNSDTQYF NA TRBJ2-3 once TRBV19
TGTGCCAGTAGTATAAAAGCTAGCCCCGGGGAGCTGTTTTTT CASSIKASPGELFF NA TRBJ2-2 once TRBV19
TGTGCCAGCAGTTACTCGACAGGAGGTGGCTACACCTTC CASSYSTGGGYTF NA TRBJ1-2 NA TRBV6-5
TGCAGCGTTGAAGATGGCGCGGGGGCCGAGCAGTACTTC CSVEDGAGAEQYF NA TRBJ2-7 NA TRBV29-1
TGTGCCAGCAGTTACGGAGGCGGGAGGGCAGAGACCCAGTACTTC CASSYGGGRAETQYF TRBD2 TRBJ2-5 once TRBV6-2/TRBV6-3
TGTGCCAGCAGCCAAGGACTGACCTTCCTTAGCAATCAGCCCCAGCATTTT CASSQGLTFLSNQPQHF NA TRBJ1-5 NA TRBV3-1/TRBV3-2
TGTGCCAGCAGCTCGGAGTTTCCCTACGAGCAGTACTTC CASSSEFPYEQYF NA TRBJ2-7 once TRBV7-9
TGCGCCAGCAATCAACTGGGGGGGGACACTGAAGCTTTCTTT CASNQLGGDTEAFF NA TRBJ1-1 NA TRBV23-1
TGTGCCAGCAGCTGGGGACTAGCGGGGGGGGAGACCCAGTACTTC CASSWGLAGGETQYF TRBD2 TRBJ2-5 NA TRBV5-4
TGTGCCAGCAGTTTGATAGGGACAGGCTTCTCTGGGGCCAACGTCCTGACTTTC CASSLIGTGFSGANVLTF TRBD1 TRBJ2-6 NA TRBV28
TGTGCCAGCAGCTATCTAGCGGGGGACACAGATACGCAGTATTTT CASSYLAGDTDTQYF TRBD2 TRBJ2-3 NA TRBV11-2
TGTGCCAGCAGCCACCCGACGGGTGAGCAGTTCTTC CASSHPTGEQFF NA TRBJ2-1 NA TRBV7-2
TGTGCCAGCAGGACAGGGGGCCTCATCTATTTT CASRTGGLIYF TRBD1 TRBJ1-3 NA TRBV12-3/TRBV12-4
TGTGCCAGCAGCTTCTTAGGGGGGGACAGGGGGAACTATGGCTACACCTTC CASSFLGGDRGNYGYTF TRBD1 TRBJ1-2 NA TRBV7-8
TGTGCCAGTAGAACCACACAGAATTCACCCCTCCACTTT CASRTTQNSPLHF NA TRBJ1-6 NA TRBV19
TGTGCCAGCAGTCCCTCCATCCTATTAAACACTGAAGCTTTCTTT CASSPSILLNTEAFF NA TRBJ1-1 NA TRBV28
TGTGCCACCAGTGGCGTCTACAATGAGCAGTTCTTC CATSGVYNEQFF NA TRBJ2-1 NA TRBV24-1
TGTGCCAGCAGCGCCGGGGGGGGAGTCAACTCCTACAATGAGCAGTTCTTC CASSAGGGVNSYNEQFF TRBD2 TRBJ2-1 NA TRBV28
TGCGCCAGCAGCTTTAAGACACCGAGCTCTGGAAACACCATATATTTT CASSFKTPSSGNTIYF NA TRBJ1-3 NA TRBV5-1
TGCGCCAGCAGCCGTTACAGGGCTCCCCTGGGTGAAGCTTTCTTT CASSRYRAPLGEAFF NA TRBJ1-1 NA TRBV4-1
TGTGCCAGCAGGCCTAACGTCGGCGCAGGGAGCAATCAGCCCCAGCATTTT CASRPNVGAGSNQPQHF NA TRBJ1-5 NA TRBV27